The rows below give T cell receptor beta chains drawn from one sample of a study of T cell responses to AZD1222 COVID-19 vaccine. Here immunoSEQ multiplex PCR was the method, and the copy in TCRdb shows in-frame clones only, minus some. The table shows 95,000 to 150,000 clones, with approximately 92% occurring only once. The sequenced sample was peripheral blood, obtained on day 0 of AZD1222 vaccination. The origin of the receptors is an adult in good health. Both conserved end residues are part of each CDR3. Each record gives: clone size, D gene, CDR3 length, J gene, V gene, CDR3 DNA, CDR3 protein. The D gene is left open where the match is weak. Clone size is shown for a subset of rows, as once, few, many or a class of expanded clone.

>-|-|15|TRBJ1-1|TRBV28
TGTGCCAGCACTCCAGGGGCGACCGGGAACACTGAAGCTTTCTTT
CASTPGATGNTEAFF
>once|-|17|TRBJ2-2|TRBV28
TGTGCCAGCAGTTTAGGGGTTACAGGGATATTCTCCGGGGAGCTGTTTTTT
CASSLGVTGIFSGELFF
>-|TRBD2|13|TRBJ2-1|TRBV11-2
TGTGCCAGCAGCTTTGGGCGGGAGGAGGTGCAGTTCTTC
CASSFGREEVQFF
>once|-|16|TRBJ1-2|TRBV4-1
TGCGCCAGCAGCCAAATTTTGTACGGGGGGTCTCTTGGCTACACCTTC
CASSQILYGGSLGYTF
>-|-|12|TRBJ2-3|TRBV28
TGTGCCAGCAGTCCCCAGGAAGATACGCAGTATTTT
CASSPQEDTQYF
>-|TRBD1|16|TRBJ1-5|TRBV5-5
TGTGCCAGCAGCCTCCGACAGGGTCATAGCAATCAGCCCCAGCATTTT
CASSLRQGHSNQPQHF
>-|-|12|TRBJ2-1|TRBV12-5
TGTGCTAGTGGACCTGGGGTTGGGGAGCAGTTCTTC
CASGPGVGEQFF
>-|-|15|TRBJ1-2|TRBV29-1
TGCAGCGTCGGGTCACAGGAGTTTGACGGTTATGGCTACACCTTC
CSVGSQEFDGYGYTF
>-|-|13|TRBJ2-7|TRBV7-2
TGTGCCAGCAGAAAGGACAGTACCTACGAGCAGTACTTC
CASRKDSTYEQYF
>-|TRBD1|18|TRBJ1-2|TRBV6-2/TRBV6-3
TGTGCCAGCAGTTACTCTCCGCTCAGACAGGGCTTAAAAGTTGGCTACACCTTC
CASSYSPLRQGLKVGYTF
>-|-|13|TRBJ1-6|TRBV15
TGTGCCACCAGCGCAGGGAAAAATTCACCCCTCCACTTT
CATSAGKNSPLHF